Listed below are T cell receptor beta chains from one sample, sequenced in a study of blood T cell repertoires in COVID-19. The table came from immunoSEQ multiplex PCR; TCRdb's copy has only in-frame clones and leaves some out. This table holds 75,000 to 90,000 clones, about 85% found once. Sequenced material: peripheral blood. The source of these receptors is a man of 80 years or more with active or convalescent COVID-19. The CDR3 runs from the conserved cysteine through the conserved F or W. D genes are given only for firm matches. Some rows have no size entry. The others give once, few or many, or a class for an expanded clone.

abundance: once
v_gene: TRBV5-4
j_gene: TRBJ2-5
d_gene: NA
CDR3aa: CASSLALGQETQYF
CDR3nt: TGTGCCAGCAGCTTGGCCCTAGGTCAAGAGACCCAGTACTTC

abundance: NA
v_gene: TRBV29-1
j_gene: TRBJ1-2
d_gene: TRBD1
CDR3aa: CSVSSLEPGQFDYGYTF
CDR3nt: TGCAGCGTCTCCTCATTAGAACCGGGACAGTTTGACTATGGCTACACCTTC

abundance: NA
v_gene: TRBV5-1
j_gene: TRBJ1-1
d_gene: NA
CDR3aa: CASSLADTEAFF
CDR3nt: TGCGCCAGCAGCTTAGCGGACACTGAAGCTTTCTTT

abundance: NA
v_gene: TRBV18
j_gene: TRBJ2-2
d_gene: NA
CDR3aa: CASSQTGIAGPGELFF
CDR3nt: TGTGCCAGCTCCCAAACAGGGATCGCCGGCCCCGGGGAGCTGTTTTTT

abundance: NA
v_gene: TRBV3-1/TRBV3-2
j_gene: TRBJ1-1
d_gene: NA
CDR3aa: CASRGGPNTEAFF
CDR3nt: TGTGCCAGCAGAGGAGGCCCGAACACTGAAGCTTTCTTT

abundance: NA
v_gene: TRBV5-4
j_gene: TRBJ1-2
d_gene: NA
CDR3aa: CASSLARLGNYGYTF
CDR3nt: TGTGCCAGCAGCTTGGCCCGACTCGGTAACTATGGCTACACCTTC

abundance: NA
v_gene: TRBV9
j_gene: TRBJ2-3
d_gene: TRBD1
CDR3aa: CASSPRTGGGDTQYF
CDR3nt: TGTGCCAGCAGCCCCAGGACAGGGGGCGGTGATACGCAGTATTTT

abundance: few
v_gene: TRBV5-4
j_gene: TRBJ1-1
d_gene: NA
CDR3aa: CASSSQGRANTEAFF
CDR3nt: TGTGCCAGCAGCTCGCAGGGGCGGGCGAACACTGAAGCTTTCTTT

abundance: NA
v_gene: TRBV18
j_gene: TRBJ1-5
d_gene: NA
CDR3aa: CASSPAENQPQHF
CDR3nt: TGTGCCAGCTCACCGGCAGAAAATCAGCCCCAGCATTTT

abundance: NA
v_gene: TRBV28
j_gene: TRBJ1-5
d_gene: NA
CDR3aa: CATSGSGYNQPQHF
CDR3nt: TGTGCCACCTCGGGGTCAGGCTACAATCAGCCCCAGCATTTT

abundance: NA
v_gene: TRBV5-4
j_gene: TRBJ1-2
d_gene: TRBD1
CDR3aa: CASSGPQTGVYGYTF
CDR3nt: TGTGCCAGCAGCGGACCGCAAACAGGGGTCTATGGCTACACCTTC

abundance: NA
v_gene: TRBV2
j_gene: TRBJ2-4
d_gene: NA
CDR3aa: CASAGKGIAKNIQYF
CDR3nt: TGTGCCAGCGCAGGGAAAGGGATAGCCAAAAACATTCAGTACTTC

abundance: NA
v_gene: TRBV6-5
j_gene: TRBJ2-2
d_gene: TRBD2
CDR3aa: CASSYGPAGAWLLFF
CDR3nt: TGTGCCAGCAGTTACGGGCCAGCGGGAGCGTGGCTGCTGTTTTTT

abundance: NA
v_gene: TRBV4-1
j_gene: TRBJ1-3
d_gene: TRBD1
CDR3aa: CASSQGNRGSGNTIYF
CDR3nt: TGCGCCAGCAGCCAAGGGAACAGGGGCTCTGGAAACACCATATATTTT

abundance: NA
v_gene: TRBV12-3/TRBV12-4
j_gene: TRBJ1-5
d_gene: NA
CDR3aa: CASSFGANQPQHF
CDR3nt: TGTGCCAGCAGTTTCGGAGCAAATCAGCCCCAGCATTTT

abundance: once
v_gene: TRBV2
j_gene: TRBJ2-2
d_gene: NA
CDR3aa: CASSVPGSTELFF
CDR3nt: TGTGCCAGCAGTGTCCCGGGTAGTACGGAGCTGTTTTTT

abundance: NA
v_gene: TRBV7-8
j_gene: TRBJ1-6
d_gene: NA
CDR3aa: CASSPHRVPYNSPLHF
CDR3nt: TGTGCCAGCAGCCCCCACAGGGTTCCCTATAATTCACCCCTCCACTTT

abundance: NA
v_gene: TRBV11-1
j_gene: TRBJ2-5
d_gene: TRBD1
CDR3aa: CASSLGWTGELETQYF
CDR3nt: TGTGCCAGCAGCTTGGGGTGGACAGGGGAATTGGAGACCCAGTACTTC

abundance: NA
v_gene: TRBV19
j_gene: TRBJ1-2
d_gene: TRBD1
CDR3aa: CASISRTGEKLNGYTF
CDR3nt: TGTGCCAGTATCTCGCGGACAGGCGAAAAGCTCAATGGCTACACCTTC

abundance: NA
v_gene: TRBV5-1
j_gene: TRBJ2-1
d_gene: NA
CDR3aa: CASSDGRGSFVEQFF
CDR3nt: TGCGCCAGCAGCGATGGACGGGGGAGTTTCGTTGAGCAGTTCTTC

abundance: NA
v_gene: TRBV24-1
j_gene: TRBJ2-5
d_gene: NA
CDR3aa: CATSDFTGTRRETQYF
CDR3nt: TGTGCCACCAGTGATTTCACGGGAACCCGCCGGGAGACCCAGTACTTC

abundance: NA
v_gene: TRBV2
j_gene: TRBJ2-1
d_gene: TRBD2
CDR3aa: CASSTLAGGPEQFF
CDR3nt: TGTGCCAGCAGTACTTTAGCGGGAGGGCCTGAGCAGTTCTTC

abundance: NA
v_gene: TRBV7-8
j_gene: TRBJ1-5
d_gene: NA
CDR3aa: CASSLLEDGNQPQHF
CDR3nt: TGTGCCAGCAGCTTATTAGAAGATGGCAATCAGCCCCAGCATTTT

abundance: NA
v_gene: TRBV19
j_gene: TRBJ2-5
d_gene: TRBD1
CDR3aa: CASRAQGTGNSETQYF
CDR3nt: TGTGCCAGTAGGGCACAGGGGACAGGGAATTCGGAGACCCAGTACTTC

abundance: NA
v_gene: TRBV5-1
j_gene: TRBJ1-1
d_gene: NA
CDR3aa: CASSLAQLGGRVSEAFF
CDR3nt: TGCGCCAGCAGCTTGGCCCAACTGGGGGGACGGGTCTCTGAAGCTTTCTTT

abundance: NA
v_gene: TRBV7-6
j_gene: TRBJ2-2
d_gene: NA
CDR3aa: CASTSGEGRTGELFF
CDR3nt: TGTGCCAGCACCTCGGGTGAGGGCCGCACCGGGGAGCTGTTTTTT

abundance: NA
v_gene: TRBV6-6
j_gene: TRBJ2-1
d_gene: NA
CDR3aa: CASSSLGEQFF
CDR3nt: TGTGCCAGCAGCTCCCTCGGGGAGCAGTTCTTC

abundance: NA
v_gene: TRBV6-6
j_gene: TRBJ1-5
d_gene: TRBD1
CDR3aa: CASSYGTGNQPQHF
CDR3nt: TGTGCCAGCAGTTACGGGACAGGGAATCAGCCCCAGCATTTT

abundance: NA
v_gene: TRBV21-1
j_gene: TRBJ2-5
d_gene: NA
CDR3aa: CASSKDRFGETQYF
CDR3nt: TGTGCCAGCAGCAAAGACAGGTTTGGGGAGACCCAGTACTTC